The T cell receptor (beta chain) under discussion was sequenced for a study of T cells after posttransplantation cyclophosphamide. Germline V gives CDR1 SEHNR, CDR2 FQNEAQ (reference sequence). V dropped 5 bases and J dropped 0; count of bases not matched to a gene: 7. The CDR3 length is 16 residues. Treatment was busulfan-fludarabine conditioning, a marrow graft, and cyclophosphamide on days +3 and +4. Assay: immunoSEQ multiplex PCR; the TCRdb copy retains only in-frame clones and omits some. The sample carries 9,900 or so clones, around four fifths recorded once. The J gene is TRBJ2-1, the V gene TRBV7-9; 7 bases fit TRBD1. The specimen comprised PBMCs, sampled about 62 months after allogeneic stem cell transplant with posttransplant cyclophosphamide. The source is a female patient aged 50-59 years who received an allogeneic stem cell transplant from a related donor, was CMV-positive, and had no GVHD. Among the T cells, some may be from the graft donor. The CDR3 bases are TGTGCCAGCAGCCGTGGACAGGCGAGCTCCTACAATGAGCAGTTCTTC. It codes for CASSRGQASSYNEQFF.